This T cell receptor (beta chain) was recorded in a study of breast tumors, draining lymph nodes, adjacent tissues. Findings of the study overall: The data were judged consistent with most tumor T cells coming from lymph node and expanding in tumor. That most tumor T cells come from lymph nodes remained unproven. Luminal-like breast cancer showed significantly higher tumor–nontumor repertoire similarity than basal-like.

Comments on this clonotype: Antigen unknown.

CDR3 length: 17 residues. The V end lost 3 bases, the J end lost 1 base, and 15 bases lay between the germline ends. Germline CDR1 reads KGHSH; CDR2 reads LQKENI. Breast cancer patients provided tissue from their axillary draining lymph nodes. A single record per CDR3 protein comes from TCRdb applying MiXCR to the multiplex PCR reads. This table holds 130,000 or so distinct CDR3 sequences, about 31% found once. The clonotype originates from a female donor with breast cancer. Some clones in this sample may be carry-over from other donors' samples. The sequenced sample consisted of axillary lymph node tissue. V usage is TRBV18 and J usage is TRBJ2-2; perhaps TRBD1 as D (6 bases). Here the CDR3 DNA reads TGTGCCAGCTCACCCAACAGGGCGATTTGGAACACCGGGGAGCTGTTTTTT. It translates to CASSPNRAIWNTGELFF.